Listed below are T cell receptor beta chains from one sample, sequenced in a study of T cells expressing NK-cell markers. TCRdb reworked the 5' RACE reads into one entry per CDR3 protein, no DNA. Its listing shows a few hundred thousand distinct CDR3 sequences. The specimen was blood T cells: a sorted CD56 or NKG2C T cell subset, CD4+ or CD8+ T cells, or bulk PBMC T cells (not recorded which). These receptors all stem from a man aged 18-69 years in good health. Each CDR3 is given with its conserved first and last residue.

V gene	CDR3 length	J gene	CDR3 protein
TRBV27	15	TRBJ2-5	CASSYGSGRRETQYF
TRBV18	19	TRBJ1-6	CASSPPTYQTVTYNSPLHF
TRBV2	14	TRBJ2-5	CASSEQAGLETQYF
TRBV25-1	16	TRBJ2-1	CASSEYASGGKNEQFF
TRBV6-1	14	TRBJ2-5	CASRGQGVVETQYF
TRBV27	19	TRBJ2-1	CASSLVGTGLAGEYNEQFF
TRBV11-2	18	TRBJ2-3	CASSLGGDRGPYTDTQYF
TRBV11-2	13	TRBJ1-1	CASSLGDRGDAFF
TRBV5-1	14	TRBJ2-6	CASSKGSGANVLTF
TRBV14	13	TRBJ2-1	CASGLALYNEQFF
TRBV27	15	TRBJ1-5	CATQIRPYSNQPQHF
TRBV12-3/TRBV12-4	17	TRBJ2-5	CASSTGRSNAGQETQYF
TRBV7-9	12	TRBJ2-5	CASSLLLETQYF
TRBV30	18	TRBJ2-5	CAWNTGPSRGAIGETQYF
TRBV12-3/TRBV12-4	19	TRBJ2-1	CASSLPGLAGGRSYNEQFF
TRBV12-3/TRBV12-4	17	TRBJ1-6	CASSLFLWDRANSPLHF
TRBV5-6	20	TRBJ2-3	CASSLWFFSPEQGAGDTQYF
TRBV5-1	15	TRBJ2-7	CASSLVRDGNYEQYF
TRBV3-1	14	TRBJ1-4	CASSRSGSVGKLFF
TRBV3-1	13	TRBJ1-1	CASSQRTNTEAFF